This T cell receptor (beta chain) was obtained from a study of cytomegalovirus exposure and HLA in healthy donors (dated by TCRdb to 2015 to 2018). General notes on the study: According to a later analysis, the 120 or so validation repertoires were produced on the same platform as the approximately 690 repertoires of the first cohort. To predict cytomegalovirus infection status, the study combined high-throughput TCR immunosequencing, statistical association of individual TCRs with disease status, and machine learning. The study aimed to test whether cataloging public T cell receptors could reveal signatures of past pathogen exposure. Along with the approximately 650-subject first cohort, a separate validation cohort of over 90 different subjects was used.

The library was obtained by the immunoSEQ multiplex PCR assay. On the authors' methods: A statistical classification framework was built for diagnosing cytomegalovirus status from the catalog of TCR beta chain sequences. Drawn from immuneACCESS, this table holds only the in-frame rearrangements with V and J called that TCRdb kept. Clones are partly lost; checked studies trace under half to an unresolved V gene and leave the rest unexplained. V, J and clone size are those of that table, while D and trimming were read from the DNA. The sample contains fewer than 100,000 clones, approximately 90% of them found a single time. Clones ranked in the top ten supply around 2.1% of the sample. The donors were included in the validation cohort of roughly 130 subjects, a group kept apart from the roughly 670-subject first cohort. The CDR3 starts with the cysteine, ends with the phenylalanine, and has 15 residues. Here the CDR3 DNA is all that survives: 45 bases in frame from base 1. Cut back by 0 bases and 10 bases, the V and J ends lie 13 bases apart. The germline V gene gives CDR1 as LGHNA and CDR2 as YNFKEQ.

Here is what the overall study found, with its caveats: In vitro tests confirmed that a few of the cytomegalovirus-associated TCR beta chains recognize cytomegalovirus antigens. Most TCR sequences were observed very rarely across donors, whereas some public TCRs were present in many individuals. All 120 or so repertoires were used to score co-occurrence in the validation cohort in a later analysis, because that analysis had no HLA typing for the cohort. In both the original and validation cohorts, the classifier was reported to diagnose cytomegalovirus status with high specificity and sensitivity. In a later analysis, TCRs clustered in the first cohort were found to also tend to co-occur in the roughly 120 validation repertoires, with 94% of cluster scores above 0. A total of 164 TCR beta chains were listed by the study as associated with cytomegalovirus. The authors suggested that the approach could potentially be extended to other disease states and immunological phenotypes.

Concerning this clone: Its cognate antigen has yet to be identified. Per-base quality was not reported, and no clone a single base away is much larger than it.

In this chain, TRBV4-2 is recombined with TRBJ1-6, with a weak D call of TRBD1 (5 bases match). The TCR originated in a man aged 30-40 years in good health and CMV-seronegative. Sequencing was carried out using PBMCs. In nucleotides, the sequence is TGTGCCAGCAGCCAAGATGAGACAGTACAGTCACCCCTCCACTTT. Its protein is CASSQDETVQSPLHF.